This T cell receptor (beta chain) derives from a study of shared clonotypes between healthy human individuals. The CDR3 has 16 residues. V lost 5 bases, J lost 2 bases, and 19 bases lay in between. Germline CDR1 reads MNHEY; CDR2 reads SMNVEV (reference sequence). For sorted subsets, about 200 ng DNA per replicate equaled around 30,000 T cell genomes. Here immunoSEQ multiplex PCR was the method, and the copy in TCRdb shows in-frame clones only, minus some. The data contain millions of clones, approximately 90% of them singletons. The chain carries TRBV27 and TRBJ2-7; a possible D gene is TRBD1 (6 bases). Sequencing was done on a sample of naive CD4+ T cells sorted from blood. Subset indicated: CD45RA+ positively selected. The TCR comes from a man aged 18 to 35 in good health. The CDR3 protein is CASSLQWTAAPYEQYF. CDR3 DNA: TGTGCCAGCAGTCTTCAATGGACAGCTGCTCCCTACGAGCAGTACTTC.